The next 25 T cell receptor beta chains were all read from a single sample in a study of cytomegalovirus exposure and HLA in healthy donors. PCR amplification relied on 60 Vbeta primers (plus 13 Jbeta primers). Libraries were prepared by immunoSEQ multiplex PCR; TCRdb keeps only in-frame clonotypes and omits some of them. The data contain roughly 140,000 clones, around 77% of them singletons. The specimen was PBMCs. The receptor set was obtained from a man under 40 in good health and CMV-seronegative.

This clone was observed a few times. This chain links TRBV19 with TRBJ1-1, with 7 positions matching TRBD1. CDR1 is LNHDA, CDR2 SQIVND, per germline (reference sequence). The trim removed 7 bases at V and 8 bases at J, leaving 4 bases unmatched. The CDR3 runs to 11 residues. CDR3 sequence reads: CASTYRGEAFF. CDR3 DNA: TGTGCCAGTACATACAGGGGAGAAGCTTTCTTT.

The rearrangement links TRBV5-6 to TRBJ2-1; TRBD2 agrees at 12 bases. Germline lookup yields CDR1 SGHDT and CDR2 YYEEEE. The CDR3 extends over 15 amino acids. Trimming cost V 5 bases and J 9 bases; bases outside gene matches: 9. CDR3 bases: TGTGCCAGCAGTCCCAGACTAGCGGGAGTTCTTGAGCAGTTCTTC. Protein product: CASSPRLAGVLEQFF.

In its sample, this clone was seen once. The chain uses TRBV29-1 and TRBJ2-1, with no clear D. The CDR3 spans 11 residues. Germline V gene lookup returns CDR1 SQVTM and CDR2 ANQGSEA. V gave up 6 bases and J gave up 6 bases, with 9 bases separating them. The CDR3 DNA is TGCAGCGTGGGCCTATTCAATGAGCAGTTCTTC. The encoded protein is CSVGLFNEQFF.

V and J are TRBV5-1 and TRBJ2-7; 12 positions match TRBD2. Germline loops: CDR1 SGHRS, CDR2 YFSETQ. The CDR3 is 15 amino acids. J was trimmed by 0 bases and V by 4 bases; bases with no gene match: 2. CDR3 in amino acids: CASSPTSGSSYEQYF. CDR3 nucleotides: TGCGCCAGCAGCCCGACTAGCGGGAGCTCCTACGAGCAGTACTTC.

The V call is TRBV25-1, the J call TRBJ2-7; TRBD1 aligns across 8 bases. The germline V gene encodes CDR1 MGHDK and CDR2 SYGVNS. With 2 bases clipped from V and 0 bases from J, the junction kept 3 bases outside the gene matches. The CDR3 covers 15 residues. The CDR3 nucleotides are TGTGCCAGCAGTGAACCTGGACAGGGCTCCTACGAGCAGTACTTC. Translating it yields CASSEPGQGSYEQYF.

The rearrangement links TRBV27 to TRBJ2-1; possible D gene TRBD1, 6 bases. Trimming left V 6 bases short and J 3 bases short, with 18 bases between. The CDR3 is 16 residues long. The germline gives CDR1 MNHEY, CDR2 SMNVEV (reference sequence). CDR3 DNA sequence: TGTGCCAGCAGCCACTCGGGACATTTAAACTACAATGAGCAGTTCTTC. Amino acid sequence: CASSHSGHLNYNEQFF.

The rearrangement links TRBV21-1 to TRBJ2-5; the DNA was not compared with TRBD1, the D call given in the table. TRBV21-1 is a pseudogene. This CDR3 region has 18 residues. The chain's CDR3 is CASSKTAYRDTCQETQYF. CDR3 nucleotides: TGTGCCAGCAGCAAAACCGCATACCGGGACACATGCCAAGAGACCCAGTACTTC.

The sample holds a few counts of this clone. The chain carries TRBV6-5 and TRBJ1-1; D ambiguous. There are 14 residues in the CDR3. Germline V gene lookup returns CDR1 MNHEY and CDR2 SVGAGI. The germline V and J ends were trimmed by 4 bases and 8 bases, with 17 bases remaining between them. In DNA form, the CDR3 reads TGTGCCAGCAGTTCCACCTCCTGGACTGACGAAGCTTTCTTT. Translated: CASSSTSWTDEAFF.

The chain employs TRBV5-1 and TRBJ2-2; 12 positions agree with TRBD2. The CDR3 extends over 16 amino acids. V was pared by 10 bases and J by 6 bases, with 13 bases of the junction left unmatched. Germline CDR1 and CDR2: SGHRS and YFSETQ. The CDR3 region is CASSTSGRGFAGELFF. The CDR3 nucleotides read TGCGCCTCTTCGACTAGCGGGAGAGGGTTCGCCGGGGAGCTGTTTTTT.

The V and J genes are TRBV10-2 and TRBJ2-1; 10 bases fit TRBD1. This CDR3 spans 14 amino acids. Germline loops: CDR1 WSHSY, CDR2 SAAADI. V lost 6 bases, J lost 4 bases, and 3 bases stayed unmatched. CDR3 DNA sequence: TGCGCCAGCAGGGGGACAGGGGATTACAATGAGCAGTTCTTC. Translated: CASRGTGDYNEQFF.

V usage is TRBV18 and J usage is TRBJ1-4; no reliable D call. V was trimmed by 6 bases and J by 7 bases, leaving 12 bases between them. This CDR3 has 13 residues. The germline gives CDR1 KGHSH, CDR2 LQKENI. CDR3 sequence reads: CASSEGSIEKLFF. CDR3 in DNA: TGTGCCAGCTCCGAGGGCTCCATTGAAAAACTGTTTTTT.

This clone was counted a few times. The rearrangement uses TRBV6-5 and TRBJ1-1; 7 bases line up with TRBD1. The CDR3 loop spans 13 amino acids. The V gene's germline CDR1 is MNHEY and CDR2 SVGAGI. V shed 6 bases, J shed 1 base, and the junction held 2 bases outside the gene matches. CDR3 DNA sequence: TGTGCCAGCAGGGGACAGAGGAACACTGAAGCTTTCTTT. Its protein is CASRGQRNTEAFF.

DNA for the CDR3: TGTGCCAGCAGTGAGCAGGGAGGTCAGCCCCAGCATTTT. Amino acids: CASSEQGGQPQHF. The V call is TRBV6-1, the J call TRBJ1-5; D is perhaps TRBD1 (5 bases). There are 13 residues in the CDR3. V lost 3 bases and J 6 bases, leaving 9 bases between the germline ends. Germline CDR1 MNHNS, CDR2 SASEGT.

The V and J genes are TRBV6-5 and TRBJ1-3, with a possible D match to TRBD1 (6 bases). The CDR3 is made up of 13 amino acids. The V gene's germline CDR1 is MNHEY and CDR2 SVGAGI. Trimming took 9 bases from V and 1 from J, leaving 10 bases between them. The CDR3: CASRTGSGNTIYF. CDR3 coding DNA: TGTGCCAGTAGAACAGGGTCTGGAAACACCATATATTTT.

This clone was counted only a few times. This sequence joins TRBV5-5 and TRBJ1-1; possible D gene TRBD1, 5 bases. V gave up 5 bases and J gave up 3 bases, with 11 bases separating them. This CDR3 spans 13 amino acids. Germline V CDR1 and CDR2: SGHKS, YYEKEE (reference sequence). The CDR3 bases are TGTGCCAGCAGATACACAGGTGACACTGAAGCTTTCTTT. This codes for CASRYTGDTEAFF.

The chain couples TRBV6-6 to TRBJ2-7; possible D gene TRBD2, 6 bases. The CDR3 runs to 15 residues. Germline assignment: CDR1 MNHNY and CDR2 SVGAGI (reference sequence). V was trimmed by 0 bases and J by 2 bases, leaving 11 bases between them. CDR3: CASSYSRGLAYEQYF. Here the CDR3 DNA reads TGTGCCAGCAGTTACTCTCGGGGGTTAGCCTACGAGCAGTACTTC.

The V gene is TRBV28, the J gene TRBJ2-7; tentatively, D is TRBD1 (6 bases). The germline V and J ends were trimmed by 6 bases and 4 bases, with 16 bases remaining between them. The germline V gene encodes CDR1 MDHEN and CDR2 SYDVKM. The CDR3 sequence is 14 residues long. This CDR3 is CASSLGQSPYEQYF. CDR3 bases: TGTGCCAGCAGCCTCGGACAGTCCCCGTACGAGCAGTACTTC.

Comment on this clone: Distinct nucleotide sequences in the sample also encode this CDR3. The V gene is TRBV5-1, the J gene TRBJ1-3; D may be TRBD1 (6 bases). The CDR3 length is 15 residues. Germline CDR1 and CDR2: SGHRS and YFSETQ. Between the trimmed V and J ends, which lost 4 bases and 0 bases, there was a span of 11 bases. The CDR3 here is CASSPGQLSGNTIYF. The CDR3, as DNA: TGCGCCAGCAGCCCGGGACAACTCTCTGGAAACACCATATATTTT. Looking up the rest from reference TRBV5-1 and TRBJ1-3 gives the full variable domain: KAGVTQTPRYLIKTRGQQVTLSCSPISGHRSVSWYQQTPGQGLQFLFEYFSETQRNKGNFPGRFSGRQFSNSRSEMNVSTLELGDSALYLCASSPGQLSGNTIYFGEGSWLTVV.

This clone occurred a few times. The chain joins TRBV6-5 to TRBJ1-5; 8 bases line up with TRBD1. Germline assignment: CDR1 MNHEY and CDR2 SVGAGI. The CDR3 sequence is 14 residues long. Trimming took 6 bases from V and 1 from J; bases not matched to a gene: 2. For the CDR3, the DNA is TGTGCCAGCAGGCGGGACAGGAGCAATCAGCCCCAGCATTTT. Protein sequence: CASRRDRSNQPQHF.

The rearrangement joins TRBV19 to TRBJ2-7; 7 positions match TRBD1. From germline, CDR1 is LNHDA and CDR2 SQIVND (reference sequence). The trim removed 3 bases at V and 2 bases at J, leaving 7 bases unmatched. The CDR3 runs 15 residues. The CDR3 reads CASSIGTAKAYEQYF. CDR3 DNA sequence: TGTGCCAGTAGTATCGGGACAGCGAAAGCCTACGAGCAGTACTTC.

The chain joins TRBV2 to TRBJ2-2; D is possibly TRBD2 (6 bases). CDR3 size: 13 residues. Trimming removed 3 bases from V and 5 bases from J, with 7 bases in between. The germline gives CDR1 SNHLY, CDR2 FYNNEI. CDR3 loop: CASSDGGTGELFF. The CDR3 nucleotides are TGTGCCAGCAGTGACGGGGGAACCGGGGAGCTGTTTTTT.

In this sample, this clone turned up once. The gene calls are TRBV28 and TRBJ1-1; D gene uncertain. Germline lookup yields CDR1 MDHEN and CDR2 SYDVKM. V was cut by 3 bases and J by 4 bases, with 6 bases left in between. The CDR3 totals 12 residues. The CDR3 sequence: CASSLSSTEAFF. For the CDR3, the DNA is TGTGCCAGCAGTTTGTCCAGCACTGAAGCTTTCTTT.

This clone was observed a few times. The CDR3 coding sequence is TGTGCCAGCAGCCCCTACAGGGCAAAGGACACCATATATTTT. It translates to CASSPYRAKDTIYF. This sequence joins TRBV16 and TRBJ1-3; D is possibly TRBD1 (6 bases). The CDR3 is 14 residues long. The ends were cut back, 4 bases at V and 8 bases at J, with 15 bases in the middle. Germline V CDR1 and CDR2: KGHSY, FQNENV.

The chain joins TRBV28 to TRBJ1-3; D is undetermined. Looked up from germline, CDR1 is MDHEN and CDR2 is SYDVKM. This CDR3 comprises 15 residues. V was pared by 3 bases and J by 2 bases, with 11 bases between. For the CDR3, the DNA is TGTGCCAGCAGTTTTATAGGGAGGGCTGGAAACACCATATATTTT. This encodes CASSFIGRAGNTIYF.

This chain links TRBV23-1 with TRBJ1-2; D is unresolved. TRBV23-1 is an open reading frame whose function is uncertain. CDR3 length equals 15 residues. Trimming cost V 0 bases and J 5 bases, with 13 bases left between them. CDR3 protein: CASSQSKGGKYGYTF. CDR3 bases: TGCGCCAGCAGTCAATCGAAGGGCGGGAAGTATGGCTACACCTTC.